A selection of T cell receptor beta chains follows, all from one sample in a study of cytomegalovirus exposure and HLA in healthy donors. Only in-frame clones appear in the TCRdb table, and some are missing; sequencing was by immunoSEQ multiplex PCR. The sample data list some 120,000 clones. What was sequenced was PBMCs. The receptors shown here come from an older woman in good health and CMV-seronegative. Each CDR3 is given with its conserved first and last residue. Fields, in order: V gene, J gene, CDR3 protein.

TRBV30	TRBJ2-1	CALRTSGTLISSNEQFF
TRBV2	TRBJ2-2	CASSDQGTGELFF
TRBV2	TRBJ1-3	CASSQYSGNTIYF
TRBV29-1	TRBJ2-1	CSTRTSGGEQFF
TRBV28	TRBJ2-7	CASSPRQSPYEQYF
TRBV2	TRBJ2-7	CASRVAGQAYEQYF
TRBV7-6	TRBJ2-1	CASSLRSGGNEQFF
TRBV11-1	TRBJ1-2	CASSLDPGNYGYTF
TRBV19	TRBJ2-7	CASIGQDSYEQYF
TRBV5-8	TRBJ1-6	CASSLARDRGSYNSPLHF
TRBV5-1	TRBJ1-1	CASSFDRARSGTLLNTEAFF
TRBV5-1	TRBJ2-2	CASSSRDRKETGELFF
TRBV27	TRBJ2-1	CASSFGQGQNNEQFF
TRBV6-1	TRBJ1-1	CASSEGQGRNTEAFF
TRBV6-6	TRBJ1-6	CASSYGQGMNSPLHF
TRBV29-1	TRBJ1-2	CSVEVTAGGYTF
TRBV28	TRBJ2-5	CASSLQLAGTRDQETQYF
TRBV5-1	TRBJ1-2	CASSLKDRDGYTF
TRBV27	TRBJ2-1	CASSPPRTVHNEQFF
TRBV5-1	TRBJ2-5	CASTPRIQGETQYF
TRBV28	TRBJ1-4	CASSLNVRATNEKLFF
TRBV28	TRBJ2-7	CASGDGNSYEQYF
TRBV28	TRBJ2-3	CASSSPFAGGSTDTQYF
TRBV5-1	TRBJ1-2	CASSFGSGGGYGYTF
TRBV5-1	TRBJ1-6	CASTPVGQGYSPLHF